One and the same sample provided the 22 T cell receptor beta chains below, sequenced in a study of T cell changes during pregnancy in multiple sclerosis. Clones were read by immunoSEQ multiplex PCR, and TCRdb kept only the in-frame ones, dropping some. The sample shows about 97,000 clones, approximately 90% of them seen only once. Sample: peripheral blood, taken in the second trimester of pregnancy. Source of these receptors: a female donor in good health, enrolled as a control in a pregnancy study.

The V and J genes are TRBV18 and TRBJ1-4; no reliable D call. Germline CDR1 KGHSH, CDR2 LQKENI. Deletions cut 0 bases from V and 5 bases from J, with 7 bases between. The CDR3 has 14 amino acids. In nucleotides, the CDR3 is TGTGCCAGCTCACCACCGTCAGTAAATGAAAAACTGTTTTTT. Its translation: CASSPPSVNEKLFF.

The V call is TRBV7-2, the J call TRBJ1-2; the D is unclear. Germline-derived CDR1 and CDR2 are SGHTA and FQGNSA. The V end was cut by 4 bases, the J end by 3 bases, with 18 bases between. CDR3 length equals 16 residues. This chain's CDR3 is CASSSWHEGLDYGYTF. As DNA, the CDR3 is TGTGCCAGCAGCTCGTGGCATGAGGGTTTGGACTATGGCTACACCTTC.

The chain recombines TRBV27 with TRBJ2-7, with 10 bases matching TRBD2. This CDR3 is built from 14 residues. Germline loops: CDR1 MNHEY, CDR2 SMNVEV (reference sequence). V lost 5 bases to trimming and J lost 0 bases; unmatched junction nucleotides: 1. The DNA for the CDR3 is TGTGCCAGCAGTAGACTAGCGGGCTCCTACGAGCAGTACTTC. Amino acid sequence: CASSRLAGSYEQYF.

J is TRBJ1-1 and V is TRBV10-2, with D possibly being TRBD1 (5 bases). Per the germline V gene, CDR1 is WSHSY and CDR2 is SAAADI. Trimming took 4 bases from V and 4 from J, leaving 10 bases between them. This CDR3 contains 13 residues. CDR3 region: CASSVGGSTEAFF. The CDR3 DNA reads as TGCGCCAGCAGTGTCGGGGGGTCCACTGAAGCTTTCTTT.

The chain couples TRBV7-2 to TRBJ2-1, with 7 bases matching TRBD1. Germline assignment: CDR1 SGHTA and CDR2 FQGNSA. V shed 6 bases, J shed 6 bases, and the junction held 8 bases outside the gene matches. CDR3 size: 14 residues. The CDR3 coding sequence is TGTGCCAGCAGGCCCGGGACAGCGAGCAATGAGCAGTTCTTC. Translation: CASRPGTASNEQFF.

This clone has only one observation. CDR3 DNA sequence: TGTGCCAGCAGCTTATCCCAGCGCACTGAAGCTTTCTTT. It is translated as CASSLSQRTEAFF. V and J are TRBV7-9 and TRBJ1-1; D not certain. The CDR3 has 13 amino acids. The V gene lost 2 bases and the J gene lost 4 bases, with 8 bases spanning the gap. CDR1 and CDR2 (germline): SEHNR, FQNEAQ (reference sequence).

The chain carries TRBV5-1 and TRBJ2-1; the D gene is possibly TRBD1 (5 bases). The CDR3 totals 17 residues. The germline CDR1 and CDR2 sequences are SGHRS and YFSETQ. V was trimmed by 4 bases and J by 4 bases, leaving 21 bases between them. The DNA for the CDR3 is TGCGCCAGCAGCCCCAACCTTGACAGTGCGTTTTACAATGAGCAGTTCTTC. Translation: CASSPNLDSAFYNEQFF.

The rearrangement joins TRBV6-1 to TRBJ1-1, with 8 bases aligning to TRBD1. The CDR3 extends over 15 amino acids. V was pared by 3 bases and J by 1 base, with 4 bases of the junction left unmatched. Germline values: CDR1 MNHNS, CDR2 SASEGT. In nucleotides, the CDR3 is TGTGCCAGCAGTGACAGGGGGCGAGCGAACACTGAAGCTTTCTTT. Protein sequence: CASSDRGRANTEAFF.

The chain has TRBV5-4 and TRBJ2-1; a possible D gene is TRBD2 (5 bases). V lost 7 bases, J lost 7 bases, and 15 bases lay in between. CDR1 is SGHNT, CDR2 YYREEE, per germline (reference sequence). The CDR3 is made up of 13 amino acids. As DNA, the CDR3 is TGTGCCAGCCGCAGCGGCTCCTCAAATGAGCAGTTCTTC. Translation gives CASRSGSSNEQFF.

For the CDR3, the DNA is TGTGCCAGCACAGGGACAGGGACCGGGGAGCTGTTTTTT. This sequence encodes CASTGTGTGELFF. V usage is TRBV2 and J usage is TRBJ2-2; 9 nucleotides align to TRBD1. The ends lost 7 bases at V and 5 bases at J; junction bases unmatched: 2. Germline assignment: CDR1 SNHLY and CDR2 FYNNEI. The CDR3 extends over 13 amino acids. Based on the CDR3 plus reference TRBV2 and TRBJ2-2, the full variable domain is EPEVTQTPSHQVTQMGQEVILRCVPISNHLYFYWYRQILGQKVEFLVSFYNNEISEKSEIFDDQFSVERPDGSNFTLKIRSTKLEDSAMYFCASTGTGTGELFFGEGSRLTVL.

This clone was found once. This chain links TRBV7-9 with TRBJ2-7; weak D call: TRBD2 (5 bases). With 6 bases removed from V and 3 bases from J, the gap between germline ends came to 18 bases. The CDR3 is 15 residues long. CDR1 SEHNR and CDR2 FQNEAQ come from the germline V gene (reference sequence). The CDR3 spells CASSPDSSGNYEQYF. DNA of the CDR3: TGTGCCAGCAGTCCCGACTCATCCGGGAACTACGAGCAGTACTTC. Full variable domain (outside the CDR3, taken from reference TRBV7-9 and TRBJ2-7): DTGVSQNPRHKITKRGQNVTFRCDPISEHNRLYWYRQTLGQGPEFLTYFQNEAQLEKSRLLSDRFSAERPKGSFSTLEIQRTEQGDSAMYLCASSPDSSGNYEQYFGPGTRLTVT.

The rearrangement joins TRBV29-1 to TRBJ2-5; TRBD1 might be the D (6 bases). The V end was cut by 3 bases, the J end by 5 bases, with 13 bases between. CDR1 and CDR2 from the germline V gene are SQVTM and ANQGSEA. The CDR3 is 13 amino acids. The CDR3 protein is CSVEVGAGETQYF. Written as DNA, the CDR3 is TGCAGCGTTGAGGTGGGGGCAGGGGAGACCCAGTACTTC.

This rearrangement joins TRBV2 to TRBJ1-1, with D possibly matching TRBD1 (5 bases). There are 16 residues in the CDR3. V lost 3 bases, J lost 0 bases, and 14 bases lay in between. Per the germline V gene, CDR1 is SNHLY and CDR2 is FYNNEI. The CDR3 DNA reads as TGTGCCAGCAGTGAGTCCTTCGGGGGTATGAACACTGAAGCTTTCTTT. It encodes CASSESFGGMNTEAFF.

This rearrangement joins TRBV18 to TRBJ2-1; no reliable D call. V was shortened by 3 bases and J by 9 bases, with 6 bases between the two germline ends. This CDR3 spans 11 amino acids. From germline, CDR1 is KGHSH and CDR2 LQKENI. The CDR3 here is CASSPRGEQFF. CDR3 bases: TGTGCCAGCTCACCCCGCGGTGAGCAGTTCTTC. Together with reference TRBV18 and TRBJ2-1, the CDR3 gives the full variable domain: NAGVMQNPRHLVRRRGQEARLRCSPMKGHSHVYWYRQLPEEGLKFMVYLQKENIIDESGMPKERFSAEFPKEGPSILRIQQVVRGDSAAYFCASSPRGEQFFGPGTRLTVL.

The J gene is TRBJ2-5, the V gene TRBV5-6, with a possible D match to TRBD2 (7 bases). Germline V CDR1 and CDR2: SGHDT, YYEEEE. The germline V and J ends were trimmed by 2 bases and 7 bases, with 12 bases remaining between them. The length of the CDR3 is 13 residues. Written as DNA, the CDR3 is TGTGCCAGCAGCTTAGGGGGGGTGTCGACCCAGTACTTC. Translated, it gives CASSLGGVSTQYF. The full variable domain, in which reference TRBV5-6 and TRBJ2-5 provide the parts outside the CDR3, is DAGVTQSPTHLIKTRGQQVTLRCSPKSGHDTVSWYQQALGQGPQFIFQYYEEEERQRGNFPDRFSGHQFPNYSSELNVNALLLGDSALYLCASSLGGVSTQYFGPGTRLLVL.

This chain links TRBV7-8 with TRBJ1-5; D call uncertain. V was clipped by 5 bases and J by 6 bases, with 8 bases between them. Germline-derived CDR1 and CDR2 are SGHVS and FQNEAQ. The length of the CDR3 is 12 residues. The CDR3 coding sequence is TGTGCCAGCAGCCCTCAGTCTCAGCCCCAGCATTTT. Amino acids: CASSPQSQPQHF.

This chain joins TRBV28 and TRBJ2-5; 7 bases are shared with TRBD1. J lost 4 bases, V lost 4 bases, and 6 bases had no gene match. The CDR3 length is 14 residues. The germline gives CDR1 MDHEN, CDR2 SYDVKM. This CDR3 is CASSSVTGRETQYF. In nucleotides, the CDR3 is TGTGCCAGCAGTTCCGTGACAGGGAGAGAGACCCAGTACTTC.

The chain combines TRBV28 with TRBJ1-5; a possible D gene is TRBD1 (6 bases). Germline-derived CDR1 and CDR2 are MDHEN and SYDVKM. This CDR3 spans 16 amino acids. V was trimmed by 6 bases and J by 3 bases, leaving 18 bases between them. Written as DNA, the CDR3 is TGTGCCAGCAGCTCGTTAGACAGGCCCTACAATCAGCCCCAGCATTTT. This sequence encodes CASSSLDRPYNQPQHF.

This chain uses TRBV14 with TRBJ2-7, with D possibly being TRBD1 (5 bases). The V and J ends lost 4 bases and 2 bases respectively, with 15 bases between them. This CDR3 spans 15 amino acids. Germline lookup yields CDR1 SGHDN and CDR2 FVKESK. CDR3 region: CASSRRQKKPYEQYF. For the CDR3, the DNA is TGTGCCAGCAGCCGACGACAGAAAAAACCCTACGAGCAGTACTTC.

The chain links TRBV27 to TRBJ1-5; 7 bases line up with TRBD1. The germline V gene has CDR1 MNHEY and CDR2 SMNVEV (reference sequence). This CDR3 is 17 amino acids long. Trimming at V came to 6 bases and at J to 7 bases, leaving 18 bases not matched to a gene. This CDR3 is CASSPIIWRGLKQPQHF. CDR3 nucleotides: TGTGCCAGCAGCCCCATCATATGGAGGGGGCTAAAGCAGCCCCAGCATTTT.

The V and J genes are TRBV7-9 and TRBJ1-2, with D possibly TRBD1 on 5 matching bases. This CDR3 has 15 amino acids. Germline V CDR1 and CDR2: SEHNR, FQNEAQ (reference sequence). V was cut by 0 bases and J by 2 bases, with 10 bases left in between. For the CDR3, the DNA is TGTGCCAGCAGCTTAGCGCTCGGGGGAAACTATGGCTACACCTTC. It specifies CASSLALGGNYGYTF.

This clone has only one observation. The chain couples TRBV18 to TRBJ1-1; D possibly corresponds to TRBD1 (5 bases). Germline V CDR1 and CDR2: KGHSH, LQKENI. Trimming removed 6 bases from V and 4 bases from J, with 9 bases in between. The CDR3 spans 12 residues. In nucleotides, the CDR3 is TGTGCCAGCTCCCAGGGTTTCACTGAAGCTTTCTTT. It yields the protein CASSQGFTEAFF.